Below, 10 T cell receptor beta chains from the same sample are listed, as sequenced in a study of CD4 T cells in relation to SARS-CoV-2 and coronaviruses. No antigen has been assigned to these receptors. The table came from immunoSEQ multiplex PCR; TCRdb's copy has only in-frame clones and leaves some out. This repertoire shows fewer than 25,000 clones, about three quarters found once; its top ten account for 15% to 20%. The unexposed donors gave CD4+ T cells in about 2011-2019, prior to COVID-19. After more than eight days of culture, CD4+ T cells were isolated. The sequenced sample was CD4+ T cells from PBMCs, cultured in vitro. Receptors were obtained from a human donor in good health.

The CDR3 DNA reads as TGTGCCAGCGGCCATATTAGGGGCCATGGCTACACCTTC. It is translated as CASGHIRGHGYTF. The V and J genes are TRBV6-5 and TRBJ1-2; D may be TRBD1 (5 bases). The germline V and J ends were trimmed by 8 bases and 6 bases, with 16 bases remaining between them. The CDR3 is 13 amino acids. The germline CDR1 and CDR2 sequences are MNHEY and SVGAGI.

V and J are TRBV10-2 and TRBJ1-5, with 12 nucleotides matching TRBD1. The CDR3 consists of 15 residues. Per germline, CDR1 WSHSY and CDR2 SAAADI. The trim removed 4 bases at V and 6 bases at J, leaving 4 bases unmatched. CDR3 sequence: CASSAGQGAAQPQHF. In DNA, the CDR3 is TGCGCCAGCAGTGCGGGACAGGGGGCGGCTCAGCCCCAGCATTTT.

In its sample, this clone was seen once. The chain combines TRBV24-1 with TRBJ2-1; 7 bases map to TRBD2. Germline V gives CDR1 KGHDR, CDR2 SFDVKD. With 4 bases clipped from V and 0 bases from J, the junction kept 5 bases outside the gene matches. The CDR3 consists of 16 residues. As DNA, the CDR3 is TGTGCCACCAGTGAGGCTAGCGGTAGCTCCTACAATGAGCAGTTCTTC. It is translated as CATSEASGSSYNEQFF.

This clone was detected only a few times. This rearrangement joins TRBV5-6 to TRBJ2-2; 12 bases fit TRBD2. After removal of 0 bases from V and 6 bases from J, the junction contained 6 bases not matched to a gene. The CDR3 contains 17 residues. Germline V gene lookup returns CDR1 SGHDT and CDR2 YYEEEE. The CDR3 sequence is CASSLELAGGLAGELFF. For the CDR3, the DNA is TGTGCCAGCAGCTTGGAACTAGCGGGAGGTTTGGCCGGGGAGCTGTTTTTT.

The V call is TRBV11-2, the J call TRBJ2-5; no definite D call. The CDR3 sequence is 15 residues long. Germline V gene lookup returns CDR1 SGHAT and CDR2 FQNNGV. Trimming shortened V by 5 bases and J by 0 bases, and 13 bases separated the two germline ends. The CDR3 region is CASSAIGRYQETQYF. The DNA of the CDR3 is TGTGCCAGCAGCGCGATAGGGCGGTACCAAGAGACCCAGTACTTC.

DNA of the CDR3: TGTGCCAGCAGCTTAGCTGGGCGGACAGGGGAAGCTTTCTTT. It translates to CASSLAGRTGEAFF. The chain couples TRBV7-9 to TRBJ1-1, with 8 bases that match TRBD1. The J segment lost 8 bases and the V segment lost 0 bases, leaving 5 bases of the junction unmatched. Per germline, CDR1 SEHNR and CDR2 FQNEAQ (reference sequence). The CDR3 contains 14 residues.

The chain combines TRBV30 with TRBJ1-4; D call uncertain. Deletions cut 2 bases from V and 7 bases from J, with 14 bases between. Looked up from germline, CDR1 is GTSNPN and CDR2 is SVGIG (reference sequence). The CDR3 covers 14 residues. CDR3 DNA sequence: TGTGCCTGGAGTAGCTCTGCTTCTGGTGAAAAACTGTTTTTT. It codes for CAWSSSASGEKLFF.

The chain couples TRBV19 to TRBJ2-7; D is perhaps TRBD1 (6 bases). The V gene lost 6 bases and the J gene lost 1 base, with 13 bases spanning the gap. The CDR3 spans 14 residues. Looked up from germline, CDR1 is LNHDA and CDR2 is SQIVND (reference sequence). The DNA of the CDR3 is TGTGCCAGTAGGGTGGGCAGGGGATCCTACGAGCAGTACTTC. This codes for CASRVGRGSYEQYF.

V gene TRBV27 combines with J gene TRBJ1-2; TRBD1 might be the D (5 bases). Deletions cut 2 bases from V and 2 bases from J, with 12 bases between. There are 15 residues in the CDR3. Germline V gene lookup returns CDR1 MNHEY and CDR2 SMNVEV (reference sequence). CDR3: CASSLRGLNNYGYTF. DNA for the CDR3: TGTGCCAGCAGTTTAAGGGGCCTGAACAACTATGGCTACACCTTC.

The rearrangement uses TRBV3-1 (or the pseudogene TRBV3-2) and TRBJ2-3; 7 bases match TRBD2. V trimming: 0 bases; J trimming: 10 bases; junction bases outside the gene matches: 10. This CDR3 contains 15 residues. Germline CDR1 reads LGHDT; CDR2 reads YNNKEL (reference sequence). In DNA, the CDR3 is TGTGCCAGCAGCCAAGATGGCCTAGCGGAGAGGCCGCAGTATTTT. Protein sequence: CASSQDGLAERPQYF.